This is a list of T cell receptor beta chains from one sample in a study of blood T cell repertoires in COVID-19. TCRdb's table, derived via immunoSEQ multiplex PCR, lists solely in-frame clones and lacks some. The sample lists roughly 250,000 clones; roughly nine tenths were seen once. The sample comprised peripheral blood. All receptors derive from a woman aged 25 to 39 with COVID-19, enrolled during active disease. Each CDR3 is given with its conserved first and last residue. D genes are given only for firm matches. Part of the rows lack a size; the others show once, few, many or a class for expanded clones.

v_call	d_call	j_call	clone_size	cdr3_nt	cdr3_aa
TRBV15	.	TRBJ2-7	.	TGTGCCACCAGCAGAGACAGGGGTCCCTACGAGCAGTACTTC	CATSRDRGPYEQYF
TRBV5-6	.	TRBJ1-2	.	TGTGCCAGCAGCTTGCAGGCGGGGGGATTTACTAACTATGGCTACACCTTC	CASSLQAGGFTNYGYTF
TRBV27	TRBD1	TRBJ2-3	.	TGTGCCAGCAGCCCCCGAGGGGGCCATGGGGATACGCAGTATTTT	CASSPRGGHGDTQYF
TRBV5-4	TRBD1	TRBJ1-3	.	TGTGCCAGCAGCCCGACAGGGCCAGGAAACACCATATATTTT	CASSPTGPGNTIYF
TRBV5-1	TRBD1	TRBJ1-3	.	TGCGCCAGCAGCTTGTGGTCCCAGGGGGAGCTTGGAAACACCATATATTTT	CASSLWSQGELGNTIYF
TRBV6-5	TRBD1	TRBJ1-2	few	TGTGCCAGCAGTACTAATACAGGGGCCTATGGCTACACCTTC	CASSTNTGAYGYTF
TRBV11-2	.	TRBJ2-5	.	TGTGCCAGCAGCTTAGAACTCTTGGGAACAGGGGGAGGGGAGACCCAGTACTTC	CASSLELLGTGGGETQYF
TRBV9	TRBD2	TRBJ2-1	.	TGTGCCAGCAGCGTACAGTCACTAGCGGGGGATGGGAATGAGCAGTTCTTC	CASSVQSLAGDGNEQFF
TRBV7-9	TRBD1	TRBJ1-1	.	TGTGCCAGCAGCTTCCCCGGGACAGGGGGCACTGAAGCTTTCTTT	CASSFPGTGGTEAFF
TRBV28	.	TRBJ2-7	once	TGTGCCAGCAGTCCTGCGGGCGGAAACTCCTACGAGCAGTACTTC	CASSPAGGNSYEQYF
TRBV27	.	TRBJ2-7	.	TGTGCCAGCAGCTTGCGGAGAGACTACGAGCAGTACTTC	CASSLRRDYEQYF
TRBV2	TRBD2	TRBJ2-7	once	TGTGCCAGCAGGGAGAGCGGGGGGGCCTTCTACGAGCAGTACTTC	CASRESGGAFYEQYF
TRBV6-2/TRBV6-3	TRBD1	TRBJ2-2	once	TGTGCCAGCAGTTACCAACTGGGACAGGGGAACACCGGGGAGCTGTTTTTT	CASSYQLGQGNTGELFF
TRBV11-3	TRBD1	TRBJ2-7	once	TGTGCCAGCAGCTTGACAGGGAACGAGCAGTACTTC	CASSLTGNEQYF
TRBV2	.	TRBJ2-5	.	TGTGCCAGCAGCCTCGAAGAGACCCAGTACTTC	CASSLEETQYF
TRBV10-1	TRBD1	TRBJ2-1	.	TGCGCCAGCAGTCCAGGGGGCACAGGCTCCTACAATGAGCAGTTCTTC	CASSPGGTGSYNEQFF
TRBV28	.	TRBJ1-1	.	TGTGCCAGCAGTTTACCAAGGAGGGCTTTCTTT	CASSLPRRAFF
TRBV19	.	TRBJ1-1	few	TGTGCCAGTAGTACAGGAGGCAACACTGAAGCTTTCTTT	CASSTGGNTEAFF
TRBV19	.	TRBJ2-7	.	TGTGCCAGTAGTGCCGATACCGGGACACACTACGAGCAGTACTTC	CASSADTGTHYEQYF
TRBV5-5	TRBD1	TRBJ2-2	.	TGTGCCAGCAGCCTCGGACAGGGGGTCGGGGAGCTGTTTTTT	CASSLGQGVGELFF
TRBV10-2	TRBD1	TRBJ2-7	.	TGCGCCAGCAGTGAAATTGACAGGGGCCTATACGAGCAGTACTTC	CASSEIDRGLYEQYF
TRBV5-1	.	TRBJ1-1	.	TGCGCCAGCAGCTTGGCCGTAGACACTGAAGCTTTCTTT	CASSLAVDTEAFF
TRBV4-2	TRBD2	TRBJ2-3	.	TGTGCCAGCAGCCAAGACGGGAGGGGGTATTATAGCACAGATACGCAGTATTTT	CASSQDGRGYYSTDTQYF
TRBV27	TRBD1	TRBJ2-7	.	TGTGCCAGCAGAACAGGCCCCCGGCAGGGGGTCACCTACGAGCAGTACTTC	CASRTGPRQGVTYEQYF
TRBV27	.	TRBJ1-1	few	TGTGCCAGCAGTTTTGAAGGGGCGTACACTGAAGCTTTCTTT	CASSFEGAYTEAFF
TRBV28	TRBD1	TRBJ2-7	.	TGTGCCAGCAGTACACCGGGACAGGGGGTCTACGAGCAGTACTTC	CASSTPGQGVYEQYF
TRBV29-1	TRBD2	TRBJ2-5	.	TGCAGCGTTGAGGGGCCTAGCGGGGTGTACCAAGAGACCCAGTACTTC	CSVEGPSGVYQETQYF
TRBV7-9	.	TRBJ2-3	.	TGTGCCAGCAGCTTTAGCGATTTTACAGATACGCAGTATTTT	CASSFSDFTDTQYF
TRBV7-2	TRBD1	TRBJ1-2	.	TGTGCCAGCAGCTTAGGAGTCCCGACAGGGGGCTGGACCTTC	CASSLGVPTGGWTF
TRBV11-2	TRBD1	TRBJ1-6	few	TGTGCCAGCAGTCCCAAACAGGGGGCTGATTCACCCCTCCACTTT	CASSPKQGADSPLHF
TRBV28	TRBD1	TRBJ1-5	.	TGTGCCAGCAGTTCGGGACAGGGTTTGGGCCGGGGTCAGCCCCAGCATTTT	CASSSGQGLGRGQPQHF
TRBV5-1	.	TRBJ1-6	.	TGCGCCAGCCGCCCGGTTGGGGCCGATTCACCCCTCCACTTT	CASRPVGADSPLHF
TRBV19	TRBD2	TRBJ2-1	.	TGTGCCAGTAGTATAGCTCTAGCGGGGGGCCTCGATGAGCAGTTCTTC	CASSIALAGGLDEQFF